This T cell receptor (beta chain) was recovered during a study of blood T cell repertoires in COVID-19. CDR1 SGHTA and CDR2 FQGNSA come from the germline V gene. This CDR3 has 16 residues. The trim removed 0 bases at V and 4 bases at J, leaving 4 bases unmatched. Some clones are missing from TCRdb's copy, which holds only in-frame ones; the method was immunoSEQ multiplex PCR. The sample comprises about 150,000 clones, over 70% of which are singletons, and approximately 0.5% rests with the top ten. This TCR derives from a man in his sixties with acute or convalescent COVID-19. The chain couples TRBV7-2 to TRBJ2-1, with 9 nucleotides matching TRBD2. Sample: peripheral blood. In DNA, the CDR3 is TGTGCCAGCAGCTTAGCGTCGGCGGGGGGGTACAATGAGCAGTTCTTC. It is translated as CASSLASAGGYNEQFF.